This entry is about one T cell receptor (beta chain). Antigen unknown. At one end the junction does not follow the germline gene, possibly because of a read error. The CDR3 sequence is 15 residues long. The V gene's germline CDR1 is MNHNS and CDR2 SASEGT. This record belongs to a study of cytomegalovirus exposure and HLA in healthy donors. Study-level findings and limits: Reported performance of the classifier showed diagnosis of cytomegalovirus status with high specificity and sensitivity. Specificity of three CMV-associated chains for CMV antigens was verified in vitro. The study labeled approximately 150 TCR beta chains cytomegalovirus-associated.

The PCR was carried out with 60 Vbeta primers and 13 Jbeta primers. The method was immunoSEQ multiplex PCR; TCRdb's version includes in-frame clones alone and lacks a portion of them. The table shows fewer than 200,000 clones, with roughly 80% occurring only once. This chain connects TRBV6-1 to TRBJ2-7, with D possibly matching TRBD1 (5 bases). The sequenced material came from PBMCs. This clonotype originated in a woman between 18 and 29 years old in good health and CMV-seronegative. The CDR3 nucleotides are TGTGCCAGCAGTGAACAACAGGCAAGCTCCTACGAGCAGTGCTTC. Its protein product is CASSEQQASSYEQCF.